The 21 T cell receptor beta chains listed next were all sequenced from one sample in a study of shared clonotypes between healthy human individuals. The protocol was immunoSEQ multiplex PCR, while the TCRdb copy is restricted to in-frame clones and leaves out a portion. The table lists roughly 520,000 clones, around 95% of them singletons, with about 0.064% in the top ten. Source material: naive CD4+ T cells sorted from blood. The subset was: CD45RA+ positively selected. These receptors all stem from a young woman in good health.

The CDR3 spells CASSLQDLAYEQYF. As DNA, the CDR3 is TGTGCCAGCAGTTTACAAGACCTCGCCTACGAGCAGTACTTC. This rearrangement joins TRBV28 to TRBJ2-7; the D is unclear. CDR1 is MDHEN and CDR2 is SYDVKM in the germline V gene. The length of the CDR3 is 14 residues. Trimming cost V 2 bases and J 2 bases, with 10 bases left between them.

The CDR3 protein is CASSLRDRAEQYF. CDR3 bases: TGTGCCAGCAGTCTCCGGGACAGGGCCGAGCAGTACTTC. The chain links TRBV27 to TRBJ2-7; 9 bases line up with TRBD1. CDR1 and CDR2 from the germline V gene are MNHEY and SMNVEV (reference sequence). The CDR3 covers 13 residues. The ends lost 5 bases at V and 6 bases at J; junction bases unmatched: 5.

V is TRBV19 and J is TRBJ2-2; possibly TRBD2 for D (5 bases). The CDR3 has 14 amino acids. V lost 7 bases to trimming and J lost 7 bases, with 16 bases between them. The V gene's germline CDR1 is LNHDA and CDR2 SQIVND (reference sequence). The CDR3 sequence is CASMVPGRGGELFF. DNA for the CDR3: TGTGCCAGTATGGTCCCGGGGAGAGGCGGGGAGCTGTTTTTT.

The chain combines TRBV11-3 with TRBJ1-3, with D perhaps TRBD1 (5 bases). The CDR3 runs 20 residues. CDR1 and CDR2 (germline): SGHNT, YENEEA. Deletions cut 1 base from V and 2 bases from J, with 24 bases between. DNA for the CDR3: TGTGCCAGCAGCTTAGCGAGGGGACGGAGGCCACTCGTACCTGGAAACACCATATATTTT. It yields the protein CASSLARGRRPLVPGNTIYF.

The rearrangement links TRBV4-1 to TRBJ2-4, with D uncertain. The germline V gene encodes CDR1 MGHRA and CDR2 YSYEKL. CDR3 length: 17 amino acids. Trimming left V 1 base short and J 2 bases short, with 15 bases between. The CDR3: CASSQGTVPSSKNIQYF. The CDR3 coding sequence is TGCGCCAGCAGCCAAGGTACAGTCCCGAGTTCCAAAAACATTCAGTACTTC.

J is TRBJ2-5 and V is TRBV18; D gene ambiguous. Germline lookup yields CDR1 KGHSH and CDR2 LQKENI. V lost 1 base to trimming and J lost 2 bases, with 14 bases between them. CDR3 size: 16 residues. Here the CDR3 DNA reads TGTGCCAGCTCACCACGGGCGGACCTAGGACAAGAGACCCAGTACTTC. Amino acid sequence: CASSPRADLGQETQYF.

The CDR3 sequence: CASRTPPGNQPQHF. CDR3 nucleotides: TGTGCCAGCAGGACCCCTCCAGGCAATCAGCCCCAGCATTTT. The rearrangement uses TRBV28 and TRBJ1-5; D call uncertain. V shed 6 bases and J shed 2 bases, with 11 bases lying between them. The CDR3 consists of 14 residues. Germline assignment: CDR1 MDHEN and CDR2 SYDVKM.

The V and J genes are TRBV18 and TRBJ2-5; maybe TRBD2 (6 bases). CDR1 KGHSH and CDR2 LQKENI come from the germline V gene. CDR3 length equals 16 residues. Deletions cut 3 bases from V and 0 bases from J, with 14 bases between. The CDR3 is CASSPSSVRYQETQYF. The CDR3 nucleotides are TGTGCCAGCTCACCGTCTAGCGTAAGGTACCAAGAGACCCAGTACTTC.

This chain joins TRBV5-1 and TRBJ1-4, with D perhaps TRBD1 (6 bases). CDR1 SGHRS and CDR2 YFSETQ come from the germline V gene. Trimming removed 0 bases from V and 7 bases from J, with 10 bases in between. The CDR3 has 14 residues. The CDR3 DNA sequence: TGCGCCAGCAGCTTGGGACCAGGGGTTGAAAAACTGTTTTTT. As protein: CASSLGPGVEKLFF.

This chain joins TRBV5-4 and TRBJ2-7; 8 nucleotides line up with TRBD1. The V segment lost 4 bases and the J segment 7 bases; nucleotides outside the gene matches: 13. Germline V gene lookup returns CDR1 SGHNT and CDR2 YYREEE (reference sequence). This CDR3 comprises 15 residues. Here the CDR3 DNA reads TGTGCCAGCAGCGGCGGGACAGGCCTCTCTTTAGAGCAGTACTTC. As protein: CASSGGTGLSLEQYF.

With regard to this clone: A junction end diverges from the germline sequence, so it may reflect a read error. CDR3 DNA sequence: TGTGCCAGCAGCGAAGAGGTTTCGAGACAGGGGTCCATCGAGCAGTACTTC. Its translation is CASSEEVSRQGSIEQYF. This sequence joins TRBV6-1 and TRBJ2-7; TRBD1 matches 8 bases. Germline loops: CDR1 MNHNS, CDR2 SASEGT. The CDR3 has 17 amino acids.

This clone was observed once. V gene TRBV5-8 combines with J gene TRBJ1-3; D is possibly TRBD1 (5 bases). This CDR3 comprises 15 residues. Germline CDR1 SGHTS, CDR2 YDEGEE. Trimming shortened V by 2 bases and J by 4 bases, and 13 bases separated the two germline ends. The CDR3 DNA sequence: TGTGCCAGCAGCTTCCCGGGGCCTGGCGGAAACACCATATATTTT. Its protein is CASSFPGPGGNTIYF.

This chain links TRBV7-9 with TRBJ2-7; no definite D call. The germline gives CDR1 SEHNR, CDR2 FQNEAQ (reference sequence). This CDR3 comprises 14 residues. V was trimmed by 6 bases and J by 4 bases, leaving 16 bases between them. CDR3 in amino acids: CASSLPTSRYEQYF. The CDR3 region has the DNA TGTGCCAGCAGTCTACCTACCTCGCGGTACGAGCAGTACTTC.

CDR3 DNA sequence: TGTGCCAGCAGCCTCCTTCCGGGACCCCAGTACTTC. The encoded protein is CASSLLPGPQYF. V gene TRBV28 combines with J gene TRBJ2-4; either TRBD1 or TRBD2 may fit D (5 bases each). Trimming left V 6 bases short and J 13 bases short, with 16 bases between. Germline V CDR1 and CDR2: MDHEN, SYDVKM. The CDR3 consists of 12 residues.

The J gene is TRBJ2-1, the V gene TRBV5-6, with a weak D call TRBD2 (6 bases). Germline V gives CDR1 SGHDT, CDR2 YYEEEE. The CDR3 extends over 18 amino acids. The V gene lost 0 bases and the J gene lost 7 bases, with 23 bases spanning the gap. In nucleotides, the CDR3 is TGTGCCAGCAGCTTGGGGCCCGGGGTTGCGGGAAGTCGGAATGAGCAGTTCTTC. It yields the protein CASSLGPGVAGSRNEQFF.

The chain combines TRBV2 with TRBJ2-7; possible D gene TRBD1, 6 bases. Deletions cut 6 bases from V and 6 bases from J, with 18 bases between. Germline V lookup: CDR1 SNHLY, CDR2 FYNNEI. This CDR3 spans 14 amino acids. CDR3 coding DNA: TGTGCCAGCAGACAGGGATCGCGTCCCGGCGAGCAGTACTTC. As protein: CASRQGSRPGEQYF.

This chain joins TRBV5-6 and TRBJ2-1; TRBD2 matches 11 bases. CDR3 length equals 17 residues. In germline, CDR1 is SGHDT, CDR2 YYEEEE. V shed 4 bases and J 9 bases; nucleotides not matched to a gene: 15. The CDR3: CASSPRGLAGGSIEQFF. The CDR3 DNA reads as TGTGCCAGCAGCCCCCGAGGCCTAGCGGGAGGTTCCATTGAGCAGTTCTTC.

This rearrangement joins TRBV7-2 to TRBJ2-1, with 8 bases identical to TRBD1. CDR3 length equals 16 residues. Unmatched junction bases numbered 12, after V lost 5 bases and J lost 6 bases. The V gene's germline CDR1 is SGHTA and CDR2 FQGNSA. The DNA for the CDR3 is TGTGCCAGCAGCCCCAGGGGGCGAGCGGTCTCCAATGAGCAGTTCTTC. Translating gives CASSPRGRAVSNEQFF.

J is TRBJ2-1 and V is TRBV4-1; 9 nucleotides line up with TRBD2. J gave up 0 bases and V 0 bases, and 9 bases lay outside the gene matches. This CDR3 is 19 amino acids long. Germline loops: CDR1 MGHRA, CDR2 YSYEKL. CDR3: CASSQESLGRGGSYNEQFF. The CDR3 DNA reads TGCGCCAGCAGCCAAGAAAGCTTGGGGCGGGGGGGCTCCTACAATGAGCAGTTCTTC.

V is TRBV11-2 and J is TRBJ1-1; the match to TRBD1 covers 7 bases. The CDR3 is made up of 15 amino acids. From germline, CDR1 is SGHAT and CDR2 FQNNGV. V was clipped by 1 base and J by 4 bases; unmatched bases: 6. The CDR3 DNA is TGTGCCAGCAGCTTAGTTGGACAGGCTCTCACTGAAGCTTTCTTT. Protein product: CASSLVGQALTEAFF.

The chain carries TRBV19 and TRBJ1-1; the D is unclear. The CDR3 consists of 14 residues. Germline V gene sequence: CDR1 LNHDA, CDR2 SQIVND (reference sequence). Trimming removed 3 bases at V and 5 bases at J, with 13 bases between. Here the CDR3 reads CASSILTYGTEAFF. The CDR3 region has the DNA TGTGCCAGTAGTATCTTGACCTATGGAACTGAAGCTTTCTTT.